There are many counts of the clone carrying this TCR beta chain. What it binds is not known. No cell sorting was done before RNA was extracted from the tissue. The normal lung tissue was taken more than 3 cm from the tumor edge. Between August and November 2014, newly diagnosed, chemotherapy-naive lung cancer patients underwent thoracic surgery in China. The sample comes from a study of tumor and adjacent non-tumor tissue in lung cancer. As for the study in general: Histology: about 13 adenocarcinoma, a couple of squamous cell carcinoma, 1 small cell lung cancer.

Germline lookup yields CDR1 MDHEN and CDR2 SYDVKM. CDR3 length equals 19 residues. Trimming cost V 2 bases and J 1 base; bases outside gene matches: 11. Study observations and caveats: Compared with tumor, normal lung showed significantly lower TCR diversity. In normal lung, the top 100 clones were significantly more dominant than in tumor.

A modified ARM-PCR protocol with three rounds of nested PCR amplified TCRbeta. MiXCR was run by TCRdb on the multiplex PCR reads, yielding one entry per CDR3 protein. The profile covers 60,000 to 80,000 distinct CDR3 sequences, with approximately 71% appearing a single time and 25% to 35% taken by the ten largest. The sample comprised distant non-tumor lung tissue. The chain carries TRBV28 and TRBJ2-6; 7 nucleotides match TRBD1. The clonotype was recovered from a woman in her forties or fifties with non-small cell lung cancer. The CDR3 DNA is TGTGCCAGCAGTTTAAGGTGGGGCAGGGGGATTTCTGGGGCCAACGTCCTGACTTTC. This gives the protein CASSLRWGRGISGANVLTF.